This entry lists 16 T cell receptor beta chains sequenced from one sample in a study of T cells in Graves' hyperthyroidism and ophthalmopathy. Researchers took RNA transcripts and amplified the TCR beta CDR3 regions from them. First-round RT-PCR of the TCR CDR3 relied on the HTBI primer set. Via MiXCR, TCRdb re-called the multiplex PCR reads, giving one row per CDR3 protein. Of some 270,000 distinct CDR3 sequences in the sample, roughly 15% are singletons; the top ten hold 6.5% to 10%. The specimen was blood. These receptors were collected from a woman aged 40 to 49 with Graves' hyperthyroidism.

The chain employs TRBV6-1 and TRBJ1-2; no clear D gene. The V gene lost 5 bases and the J gene lost 8 bases, with 12 bases spanning the gap. There are 12 residues in the CDR3. Germline V gives CDR1 MNHNS, CDR2 SASEGT. The CDR3 region is CASSTQREGYTF. The CDR3 DNA reads TGTGCCAGCAGTACGCAGCGGGAGGGCTACACCTTC.

In this sample, this clonotype turned up many times. The chain links TRBV5-5 to TRBJ2-7; D gene ambiguous. Trimming took off 4 bases at V and 0 bases at J, with 14 bases between the two ends. Germline CDR1 is SGHKS and CDR2 is YYEKEE (reference sequence). CDR3 size: 15 residues. Here the CDR3 reads CASSKGSPSSYEQYF. CDR3 DNA: TGTGCCAGCAGCAAGGGTAGCCCATCCTCCTACGAGCAGTACTTC.

The chain recombines TRBV6-2 or TRBV6-3 with TRBJ2-1, with TRBD1 identical over 11 bases. Per the germline V gene, CDR1 is MNHEY and CDR2 is SVGEGT. The CDR3 totals 14 residues. V lost 2 bases to trimming and J lost 9 bases; unmatched junction nucleotides: 3. CDR3 in amino acids: CASSYGGTGGEQFF. As DNA, the CDR3 is TGTGCCAGCAGTTACGGGGGGACAGGGGGTGAGCAGTTCTTC.

The chain has TRBV15 and TRBJ2-1; possible D gene TRBD1, 5 bases. V lost 3 bases to trimming and J lost 0 bases, with 21 bases between them. The CDR3 has 19 residues. The germline CDR1 and CDR2 sequences are LNHNV and YYDKDF (reference sequence). The CDR3 region has the DNA TGTGCCACCAGCAGGGGTGCAGGGTCCCTCATGAGCTCCTACAATGAGCAGTTCTTC. This encodes CATSRGAGSLMSSYNEQFF.

At least ten counts were recorded for this clonotype. The V call is TRBV2, the J call TRBJ1-1; maybe TRBD1 (5 bases). CDR3 length equals 13 residues. Germline CDR1 is SNHLY and CDR2 is FYNNEI. The germline V and J ends were trimmed by 6 bases and 1 base, with 9 bases remaining between them. CDR3 sequence reads: CASRGETNTEAFF. The DNA of the CDR3 is TGTGCCAGCAGAGGGGAAACGAACACTGAAGCTTTCTTT.

The rearrangement uses TRBV13 and TRBJ2-7, with a possible D match to TRBD2 (6 bases). V lost 5 bases to trimming and J lost 3 bases, with 17 bases between them. CDR1 is PRHDT and CDR2 is FYEKMQ in the germline V gene (reference sequence). The CDR3 consists of 15 residues. DNA for the CDR3: TGTGCCAGCAGCCCAGCTAGCGCGAAGGGCTACGAGCAGTACTTC. Its protein product is CASSPASAKGYEQYF.

The chain couples TRBV30 to TRBJ2-7; TRBD2 matches at 9 bases. After removal of 3 bases from V and 3 bases from J, the junction contained 12 bases not matched to a gene. This CDR3 is 16 amino acids long. CDR1 is GTSNPN and CDR2 is SVGIG in the germline V gene (reference sequence). Here the CDR3 reads CAWSSSGTPFDYEQYF. CDR3 sequence (DNA): TGTGCCTGGAGCTCTAGCGGGACCCCTTTTGACTACGAGCAGTACTTC.

This clonotype was seen ten or more times. The chain combines TRBV12-3 or TRBV12-4 with TRBJ2-7; 10 bases line up with TRBD2. V lost 6 bases to trimming and J lost 3 bases; unmatched junction nucleotides: 11. CDR3 size: 16 residues. The CDR3 DNA reads as TGTGCCAGCAGCTTCGGGTTTGGGACTAGCGACTACGAGCAGTACTTC. It encodes CASSFGFGTSDYEQYF.

In this sample, this clonotype turned up many times. The chain joins TRBV2 to TRBJ2-1; 8 bases match TRBD1. Germline values: CDR1 SNHLY, CDR2 FYNNEI. Germline trimming cut 7 bases from V and 6 bases from J; bases unmatched to any gene: 5. This CDR3 has 13 residues. The CDR3 DNA reads TGTGCCAGCACCTCACAGGGGGTCAATGAGCAGTTCTTC. The encoded protein is CASTSQGVNEQFF.

The chain combines TRBV11-3 with TRBJ2-7; tentative D call: TRBD1 (6 bases). Germline V CDR1 and CDR2: SGHNT, YENEEA. This CDR3 has 16 residues. Trimming stripped 6 bases from V and 2 bases from J, with 20 bases between. Here the CDR3 DNA reads TGTGCCAGCAGTGAAGGGCTCAGGGGTCCCACCTACGAGCAGTACTTC. Translation: CASSEGLRGPTYEQYF.

This clonotype has at least ten counts. This chain uses TRBV12-3 or TRBV12-4 with TRBJ2-3; the match to TRBD2 covers 10 bases. The V gene end was trimmed by 10 bases and the J gene end by 2 bases; junction bases not matched to a gene: 12. The CDR3 extends over 16 amino acids. The CDR3 is CANGASGTSDTDTQYF. CDR3 bases: TGTGCCAACGGGGCCTCCGGGACTAGCGACACAGATACGCAGTATTTT.

This clonotype was seen a few times. V and J are TRBV27 and TRBJ2-1; 7 bases match TRBD2. CDR1 and CDR2 (germline): MNHEY, SMNVEV (reference sequence). This CDR3 is built from 15 residues. V dropped 11 bases and J dropped 0; count of bases not matched to a gene: 10. Here the CDR3 reads CASRGGKSSYNEQFF. The CDR3 DNA reads TGTGCCTCTAGGGGAGGGAAAAGCTCCTACAATGAGCAGTTCTTC.

This clonotype turned up a few times. V gene TRBV13 combines with J gene TRBJ2-5; perhaps TRBD1 as D (6 bases). Germline V lookup: CDR1 PRHDT, CDR2 FYEKMQ (reference sequence). The CDR3 extends over 14 amino acids. V lost 3 bases, J lost 4 bases, and 12 bases lay in between. This CDR3 is CASSLGALGETQYF. For the CDR3, the DNA is TGTGCCAGCAGCTTGGGGGCGCTAGGAGAGACCCAGTACTTC.

This chain uses TRBV7-9 with TRBJ2-2; no definite D call. Trimming stripped 0 bases from V and 5 bases from J, with 7 bases between. The germline V gene has CDR1 SEHNR and CDR2 FQNEAQ (reference sequence). This CDR3 spans 14 amino acids. The CDR3 here is CASSLATATGELFF. The CDR3 region has the DNA TGTGCCAGCAGCTTAGCAACTGCTACCGGGGAGCTGTTTTTT.

J is TRBJ2-1 and V is TRBV7-6; D is unclear. The CDR3 sequence is 14 residues long. Trimming removed 0 bases from V and 3 bases from J, with 6 bases in between. Germline CDR1 SGHVS, CDR2 FNYEAQ. The CDR3 here is CASSLAGYYNEQFF. The CDR3 DNA reads TGTGCCAGCAGCTTAGCGGGGTACTACAATGAGCAGTTCTTC.

The V call is TRBV7-2, the J call TRBJ1-6; D is ambiguous. V dropped 2 bases and J dropped 9 bases, with 11 bases sitting between them. The CDR3 has 14 residues. From germline, CDR1 is SGHTA and CDR2 FQGNSA. CDR3 DNA sequence: TGTGCCAGCAGCTTAAAGGATTCAACTTCACCCCTCCACTTT. Its protein product is CASSLKDSTSPLHF.